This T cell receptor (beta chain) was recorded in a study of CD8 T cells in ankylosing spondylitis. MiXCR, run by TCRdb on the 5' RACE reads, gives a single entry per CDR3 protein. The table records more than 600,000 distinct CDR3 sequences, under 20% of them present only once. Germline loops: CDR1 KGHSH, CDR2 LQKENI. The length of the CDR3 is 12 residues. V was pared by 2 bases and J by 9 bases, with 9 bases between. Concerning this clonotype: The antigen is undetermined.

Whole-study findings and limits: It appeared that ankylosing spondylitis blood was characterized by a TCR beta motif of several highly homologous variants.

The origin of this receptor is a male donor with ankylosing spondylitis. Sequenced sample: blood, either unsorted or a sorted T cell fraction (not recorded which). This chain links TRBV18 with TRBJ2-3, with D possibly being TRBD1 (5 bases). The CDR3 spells CASSPDGQTQYF. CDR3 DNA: TGTGCCAGCTCACCAGACGGACAAACGCAGTATTTT.